This T cell receptor beta chain appears in the sequencing data of a study of tumor-infiltrating lymphocytes in primary liver carcinoma. Study details: In every tissue type, samples returned a similar yield of roughly 3.65 to 7.13 million productive TCRbeta reads. Study-wide points: Against blood, tumors held a significantly higher top-250-clone fraction (p = 0.039).

Trimming took 5 bases from V and 4 from J, leaving 6 bases between them. The CDR3 spans 12 residues. Per the germline V gene, CDR1 is MNHEY and CDR2 is SVGAGI. Many counts were recorded for this clonotype. Antigen specificity is unknown. A constant-region primer served to make TCR beta cDNA from 500 to 550 ng total RNA. The TCR beta library was amplified through three nested multiplex PCR rounds in a modified ARM-PCR procedure. Primers for the first two PCR rounds were TRBV1-TRBV30 forward primers and a C-beta reverse primer (approximately 10 cycles per round). From the multiplex PCR reads, TCRdb called clonotypes with MiXCR, one entry per CDR3 protein. The sample holds 250,000 to 400,000 distinct CDR3 sequences, approximately 65% seen once. Unsorted whole blood yielded blood RNA, and germline DNA was extracted as well.

Sequencing was done on a sample of peripheral blood. This chain connects TRBV6-5 to TRBJ2-1; TRBD2 is a possible D gene (5 bases). This receptor was taken from a man aged 35 to 55 with primary liver carcinoma and hepatitis B virus infection. CDR3 DNA: TGTGCCAGCAGTGGGGAGTACAATGAGCAGTTCTTC. Translated: CASSGEYNEQFF.